The source of this T cell receptor (beta chain) is a study of cytomegalovirus exposure and HLA in healthy donors. Study in general: Early on, a data release was issued that held 80 million or so unique TCRs from HLA-typed donors. Regarding the study as a whole: One later analysis reportedly identified an Asian-associated ancestry cluster that showed fewer N-insertions than the roughly 670-donor mean. There were under 200 TCR beta chains listed as cytomegalovirus-associated. In a later analysis, TCR beta V- and J-gene trimming showed a link to a missense DCLRE1C variant.

Comment on this clone: Its antigen is currently unknown.

Trimming cost V 5 bases and J 9 bases, with 17 bases left between them. This CDR3 is built from 15 residues. Germline-derived CDR1 and CDR2 are SGHAT and FQNNGV. PCR amplification relied on 60 Vbeta primers (plus 13 Jbeta primers). Sequencing was performed with immunoSEQ multiplex PCR; in TCRdb, only in-frame clones are kept and a portion is missing. The sample lists around 130,000 clones, about three quarters occurring once. This chain connects TRBV11-2 to TRBJ1-6; D is possibly TRBD1 (5 bases). The specimen was PBMCs. The receptor was isolated from a human donor in good health. The CDR3 region is CASSRAGEARSPLHF. CDR3 nucleotides: TGTGCCAGCAGCCGGGCGGGGGAGGCCCGTTCACCCCTCCACTTT.